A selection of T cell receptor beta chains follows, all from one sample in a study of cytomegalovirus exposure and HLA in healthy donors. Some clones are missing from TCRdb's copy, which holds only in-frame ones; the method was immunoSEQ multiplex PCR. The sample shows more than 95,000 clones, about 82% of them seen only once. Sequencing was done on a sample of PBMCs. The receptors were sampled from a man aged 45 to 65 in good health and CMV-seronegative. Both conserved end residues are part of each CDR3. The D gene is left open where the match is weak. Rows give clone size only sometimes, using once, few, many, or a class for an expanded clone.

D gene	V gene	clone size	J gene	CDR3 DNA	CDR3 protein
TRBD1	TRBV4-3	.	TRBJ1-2	TGCGCCAGCAGCCAAAACCTACAGGGGGCGAACTATGGCTACACCTTC	CASSQNLQGANYGYTF
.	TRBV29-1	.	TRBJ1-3	TGCAGCGTTGAATCAGGAAACACCATATATTTT	CSVESGNTIYF
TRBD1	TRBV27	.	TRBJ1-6	TGTGCCAGCAGCCCCCAGTTCCAGGGGGCTAATGGGTCACCCCTCCACTTT	CASSPQFQGANGSPLHF
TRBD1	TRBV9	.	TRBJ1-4	TGTGCCAGCAGCGCAACAGGGGGTAATGAAAAACTGTTTTTT	CASSATGGNEKLFF
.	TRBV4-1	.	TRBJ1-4	TGCGCCAGCAGCCCCAGCGCCACCATGACTCTTGGGGAAAAACTGTTTTTT	CASSPSATMTLGEKLFF
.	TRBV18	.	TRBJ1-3	TGTGCCAGCTCACCAGTTGTTCGGGGCTCTGGAAACACCATATATTTT	CASSPVVRGSGNTIYF
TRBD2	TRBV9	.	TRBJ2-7	TGTGCCAGCAGCGTAGGGGGACTAGCGGGGGGGCTCTCCTACGAGCAGTACTTC	CASSVGGLAGGLSYEQYF
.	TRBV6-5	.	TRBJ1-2	TGTGCCAGCAGTTACTCGAGAGGGGGAGGCTACACCTTC	CASSYSRGGGYTF
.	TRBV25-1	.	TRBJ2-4	TGTGCCAGCAGTGAATCGGGGTCAGGACAAAACATTCAGTACTTC	CASSESGSGQNIQYF
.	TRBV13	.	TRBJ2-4	TGTGCCAGCAGCTTAGGCCGTCTAGCCAAAAACATTCAGTACTTC	CASSLGRLAKNIQYF
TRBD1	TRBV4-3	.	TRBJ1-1	TGCGCCAGCAGCCAAACGTGGCAGGGGGCAGTGAACACTGAAGCTTTCTTT	CASSQTWQGAVNTEAFF
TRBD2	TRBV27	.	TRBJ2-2	TGTGCCAGCCGACTAGCGGGGGGGCTAAACACCGGGGAGCTGTTTTTT	CASRLAGGLNTGELFF
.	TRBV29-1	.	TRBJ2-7	TGCAGCGTTGAGCGGGGAGGCGAGCAGTACTTC	CSVERGGEQYF
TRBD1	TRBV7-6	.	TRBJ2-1	TGTGCCAGCAGCAGTACCACAGGGGCCATCTCCTACAATGAGCAGTTCTTC	CASSSTTGAISYNEQFF
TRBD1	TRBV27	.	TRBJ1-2	TGTGCCAGCAGTTCCTGGGACAGGGGCGACGACCTCTATGGCTACACCTTC	CASSSWDRGDDLYGYTF
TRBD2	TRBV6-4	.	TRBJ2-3	TGTGCCAGCAGCTCCGGGACTAGCGGCACAGATACGCAGTATTTT	CASSSGTSGTDTQYF
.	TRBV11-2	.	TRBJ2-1	TGTGCCAGCAGCTTATGGGCAGCCTACAATGAGCAGTTCTTC	CASSLWAAYNEQFF
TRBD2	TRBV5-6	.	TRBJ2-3	TGTGCCAGCAGCTTGGGCGGGGGGAGAGCAGATACGCAGTATTTT	CASSLGGGRADTQYF
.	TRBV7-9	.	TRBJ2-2	TGTGCCAGCAGCCAGAGGGGGGGACTGTCAGCTTCGAACACCGGGGAGCTGTTTTTT	CASSQRGGLSASNTGELFF
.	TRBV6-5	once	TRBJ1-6	TGTGCCAGCAGTTCGGGAGTGAGGAGCTATAATTCACCCCTCCACTTT	CASSSGVRSYNSPLHF
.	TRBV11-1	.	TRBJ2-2	TGTGCCAGCAACCGCGGAGGGACCGGGGAGCTGTTTTTT	CASNRGGTGELFF
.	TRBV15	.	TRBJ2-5	TGTGCCACCAGCGGCGGGGCAATTCGCGAGACCCAGTACTTC	CATSGGAIRETQYF
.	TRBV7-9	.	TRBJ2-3	TGTGCCAGCAGCTTAACCGGAGGAGTAGCCACAGATACGCAGTATTTT	CASSLTGGVATDTQYF
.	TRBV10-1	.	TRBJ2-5	TGCGCCAGCAGTGTAGGACAGCACCAAGAGACCCAGTACTTC	CASSVGQHQETQYF
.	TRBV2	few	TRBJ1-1	TGTGCCAGCAGTATCCAGGTCATGAACACTGAAGCTTTCTTT	CASSIQVMNTEAFF
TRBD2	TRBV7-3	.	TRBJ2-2	TGTGCCAGCAGCCTAAACGGGGGGACGAACACCGGGGAGCTGTTTTTT	CASSLNGGTNTGELFF
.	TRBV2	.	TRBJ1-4	TGTGCCAGCAGTGTTTCGAGGGGGATTAATGAAAAACTGTTTTTT	CASSVSRGINEKLFF